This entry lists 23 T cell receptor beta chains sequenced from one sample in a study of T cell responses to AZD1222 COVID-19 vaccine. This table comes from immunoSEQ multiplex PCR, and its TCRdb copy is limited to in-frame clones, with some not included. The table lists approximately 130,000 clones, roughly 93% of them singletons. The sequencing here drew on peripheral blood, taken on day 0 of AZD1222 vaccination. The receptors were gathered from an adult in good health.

CDR3 sequence: CAWSQDSLNPLHF. CDR3 DNA: TGTGCCTGGAGCCAGGACAGCCTAAACCCCCTCCACTTT. The V call is TRBV30, the J call TRBJ1-6; maybe TRBD1 (6 bases). V lost 3 bases, J lost 13 bases, and 16 bases lay in between. Germline loops: CDR1 GTSNPN, CDR2 SVGIG (reference sequence). This CDR3 has 13 amino acids.

The CDR3 region has the DNA TGTGCCAGCAGTGACGGACTGGATGAGACTTATGGCTACACCTTC. Encoded protein: CASSDGLDETYGYTF. This chain uses TRBV28 with TRBJ1-2, with unresolved D. The CDR3 contains 15 residues. Germline assignment: CDR1 MDHEN and CDR2 SYDVKM. Trimming left V 5 bases short and J 5 bases short, with 18 bases between.

For the CDR3, the DNA is TGTGCCAGTAGCGCACAAAGCTACTTTACTGAAGCTTTCTTT. Translation gives CASSAQSYFTEAFF. The J gene is TRBJ1-1, the V gene TRBV19; no definite D call. This CDR3 comprises 14 residues. The germline V gene has CDR1 LNHDA and CDR2 SQIVND (reference sequence). V was cut by 6 bases and J by 5 bases, with 16 bases left in between.

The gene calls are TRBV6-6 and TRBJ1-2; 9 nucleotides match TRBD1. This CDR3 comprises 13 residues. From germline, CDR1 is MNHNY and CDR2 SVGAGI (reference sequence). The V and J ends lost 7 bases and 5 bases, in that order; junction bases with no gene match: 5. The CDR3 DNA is TGTGCCAGCATTAGGGGGACAGGGTATGGCTACACCTTC. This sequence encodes CASIRGTGYGYTF.

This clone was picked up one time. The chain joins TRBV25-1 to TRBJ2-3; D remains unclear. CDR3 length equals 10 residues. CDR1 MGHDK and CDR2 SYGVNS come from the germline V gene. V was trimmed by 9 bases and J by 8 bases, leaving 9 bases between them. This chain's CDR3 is CARSPLTQYF. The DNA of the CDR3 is TGTGCCAGGTCACCTCTTACGCAGTATTTT.

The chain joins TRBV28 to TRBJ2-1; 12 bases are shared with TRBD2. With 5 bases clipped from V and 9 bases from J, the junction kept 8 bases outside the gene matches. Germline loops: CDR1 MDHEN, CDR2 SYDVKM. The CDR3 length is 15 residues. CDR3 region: CASSAGLAGGVEQFF. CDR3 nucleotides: TGTGCCAGCAGTGCGGGACTAGCGGGCGGGGTTGAGCAGTTCTTC.

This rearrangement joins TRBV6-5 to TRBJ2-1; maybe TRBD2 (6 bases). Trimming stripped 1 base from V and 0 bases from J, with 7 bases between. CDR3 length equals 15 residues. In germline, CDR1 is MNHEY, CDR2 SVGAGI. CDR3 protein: CASSYLAVSYNEQFF. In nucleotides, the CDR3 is TGTGCCAGCAGTTACTTAGCGGTCTCCTACAATGAGCAGTTCTTC.

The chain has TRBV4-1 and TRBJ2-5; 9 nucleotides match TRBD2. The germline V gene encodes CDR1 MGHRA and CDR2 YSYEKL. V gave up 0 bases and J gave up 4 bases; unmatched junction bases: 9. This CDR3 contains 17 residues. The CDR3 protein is CASSQDQIAGESETQYF. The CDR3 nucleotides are TGCGCCAGCAGCCAAGATCAGATAGCGGGAGAGTCAGAGACCCAGTACTTC.

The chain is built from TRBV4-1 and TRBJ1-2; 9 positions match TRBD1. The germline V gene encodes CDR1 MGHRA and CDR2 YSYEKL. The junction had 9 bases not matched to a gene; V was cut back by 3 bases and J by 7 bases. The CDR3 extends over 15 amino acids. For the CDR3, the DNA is TGCGCCAGCAGCCAGCAGACAGGGGGATCAAGTGGCTACACCTTC. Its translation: CASSQQTGGSSGYTF.

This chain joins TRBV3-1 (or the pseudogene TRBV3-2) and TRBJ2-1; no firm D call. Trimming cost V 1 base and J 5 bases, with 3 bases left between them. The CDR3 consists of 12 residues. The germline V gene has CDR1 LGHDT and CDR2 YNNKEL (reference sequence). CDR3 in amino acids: CASSQANNEQFF. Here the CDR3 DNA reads TGTGCCAGCAGCCAAGCAAACAATGAGCAGTTCTTC.

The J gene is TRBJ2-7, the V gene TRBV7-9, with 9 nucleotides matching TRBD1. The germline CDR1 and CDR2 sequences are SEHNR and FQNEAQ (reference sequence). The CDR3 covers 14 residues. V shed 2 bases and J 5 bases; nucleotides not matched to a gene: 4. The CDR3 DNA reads TGTGCCAGCAGCTTAAGGGGACAGGGTCACGAGCAGTACTTC. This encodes CASSLRGQGHEQYF.

DNA for the CDR3: TGTGCCAGCAGCTTGGAAGGGGGGTTCTACAATGAGCAGTTCTTC. The encoded protein is CASSLEGGFYNEQFF. This sequence joins TRBV5-5 and TRBJ2-1; D might be TRBD1 or TRBD2, each matching 6 bases. Deletions cut 0 bases from V and 3 bases from J, with 10 bases between. Germline V gene data show CDR1 as SGHKS and CDR2 as YYEKEE (reference sequence). The CDR3 has 15 amino acids.

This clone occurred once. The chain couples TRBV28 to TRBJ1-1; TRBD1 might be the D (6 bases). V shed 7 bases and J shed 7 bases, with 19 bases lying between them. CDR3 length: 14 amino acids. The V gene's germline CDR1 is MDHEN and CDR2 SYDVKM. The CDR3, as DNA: TGTGCCAGCACCTTCCCCGGGGGCAGAGTTGAAGCTTTCTTT. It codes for CASTFPGGRVEAFF.

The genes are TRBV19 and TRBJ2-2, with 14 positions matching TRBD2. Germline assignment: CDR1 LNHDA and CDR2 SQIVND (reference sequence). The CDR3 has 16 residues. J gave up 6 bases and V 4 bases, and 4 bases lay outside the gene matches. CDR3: CASSKGLAGESGELFF. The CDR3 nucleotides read TGTGCCAGTAGTAAGGGACTAGCGGGAGAGTCCGGGGAGCTGTTTTTT.

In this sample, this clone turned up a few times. The CDR3 spells CASSQPGQGDYEQYF. The CDR3 DNA is TGCGCCAGCAGCCAACCGGGACAGGGGGACTACGAGCAGTACTTC. The chain joins TRBV4-1 to TRBJ2-7; 11 nucleotides match TRBD1. Trimming removed 2 bases from V and 3 bases from J; junction bases left unmatched: 3. The CDR3 length is 15 residues. CDR1 and CDR2 from the germline V gene are MGHRA and YSYEKL.

CDR3 in DNA: TGTGCCAGCGGTTTTGGCTGGGGGCCGGTAAAGACCCAGTACTTC. Its protein is CASGFGWGPVKTQYF. This sequence joins TRBV11-1 and TRBJ2-5, with D possibly TRBD1 on 6 matching bases. Germline CDR1 SGHAT, CDR2 FQDESV (reference sequence). The V gene lost 8 bases and the J gene lost 6 bases, with 22 bases spanning the gap. CDR3 length equals 15 residues. Combining the CDR3 with reference TRBV11-1 and TRBJ2-5 gives the whole variable domain EAEVAQSPRYKITEKSQAVAFWCDPISGHATLYWYRQILGQGPELLVQFQDESVVDDSQLPKDRFSAERLKGVDSTLKIQPAELGDSAMYLCASGFGWGPVKTQYFGPGTRLLVL.

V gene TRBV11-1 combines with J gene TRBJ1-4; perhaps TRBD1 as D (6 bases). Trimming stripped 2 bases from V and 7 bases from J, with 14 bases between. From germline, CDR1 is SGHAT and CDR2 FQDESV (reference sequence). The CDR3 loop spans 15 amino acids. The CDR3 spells CASSLLWGTSEKLFF. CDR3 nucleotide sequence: TGTGCCAGCAGCTTATTATGGGGGACATCTGAAAAACTGTTTTTT.

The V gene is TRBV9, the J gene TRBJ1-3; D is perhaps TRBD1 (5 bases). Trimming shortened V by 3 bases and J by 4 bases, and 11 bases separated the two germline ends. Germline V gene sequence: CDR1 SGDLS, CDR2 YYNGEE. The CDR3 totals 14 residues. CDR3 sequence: CASSGDYRGNTIYF. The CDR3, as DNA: TGTGCCAGCAGCGGCGACTACAGGGGAAACACCATATATTTT.

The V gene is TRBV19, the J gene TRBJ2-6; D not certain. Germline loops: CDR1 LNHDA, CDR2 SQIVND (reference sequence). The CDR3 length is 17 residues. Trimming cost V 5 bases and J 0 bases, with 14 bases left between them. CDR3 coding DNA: TGTGCCAGTAGTTTAGTTCTAATAAGCTCTGGGGCCAACGTCCTGACTTTC. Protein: CASSLVLISSGANVLTF.

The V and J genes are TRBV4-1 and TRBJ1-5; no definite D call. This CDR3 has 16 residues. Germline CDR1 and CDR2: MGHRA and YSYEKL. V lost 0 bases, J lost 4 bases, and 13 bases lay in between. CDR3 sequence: CASSQDGTIANQPQHF. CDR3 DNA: TGCGCCAGCAGCCAAGATGGTACCATAGCAAATCAGCCCCAGCATTTT.

The CDR3 DNA follows: TGTGCCAGCAGCGGACAACTAGCGGGGACTTACAATGAGCAGTTCTTC. Translating gives CASSGQLAGTYNEQFF. The chain combines TRBV9 with TRBJ2-1; 10 nucleotides match TRBD2. The CDR3 totals 16 residues. CDR1 SGDLS and CDR2 YYNGEE come from the germline V gene. The J segment lost 4 bases and the V segment lost 3 bases, leaving 7 bases of the junction unmatched.

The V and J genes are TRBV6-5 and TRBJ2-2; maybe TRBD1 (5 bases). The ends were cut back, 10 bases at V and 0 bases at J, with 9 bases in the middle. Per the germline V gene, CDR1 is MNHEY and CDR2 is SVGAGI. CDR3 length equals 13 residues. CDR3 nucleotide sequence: TGTGCCACCAGGGCTGCGAACACCGGGGAGCTGTTTTTT. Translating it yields CATRAANTGELFF.

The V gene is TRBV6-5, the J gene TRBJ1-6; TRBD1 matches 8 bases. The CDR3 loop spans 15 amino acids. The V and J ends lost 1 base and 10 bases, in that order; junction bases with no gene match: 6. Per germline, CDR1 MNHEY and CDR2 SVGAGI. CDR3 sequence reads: CASSYLGQVQSPLHF. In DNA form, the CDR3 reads TGTGCCAGCAGTTACTTGGGACAGGTTCAGTCACCCCTCCACTTT.